This T cell receptor (beta chain) was found in a study of blood T cell repertoires in COVID-19. Profiled with immunoSEQ multiplex PCR; TCRdb holds only in-frame clones, not every one. The sample records more than 110,000 clones, roughly 84% being singletons. With 7 bases clipped from V and 6 bases from J, the junction kept 14 bases outside the gene matches. The CDR3 has 15 residues. CDR1 and CDR2 from the germline V gene are MNHEY and SVGAGI. The receptor was derived from a man in his forties or fifties with acute COVID-19. What was sequenced was PBMCs or T cells enriched from blood (not recorded which). The chain couples TRBV6-5 to TRBJ2-7; 8 positions match TRBD2. The CDR3 protein is CASTSPGRASGEQYF. DNA for the CDR3: TGTGCCAGCACGTCCCCCGGGAGGGCTTCCGGCGAGCAGTACTTC.